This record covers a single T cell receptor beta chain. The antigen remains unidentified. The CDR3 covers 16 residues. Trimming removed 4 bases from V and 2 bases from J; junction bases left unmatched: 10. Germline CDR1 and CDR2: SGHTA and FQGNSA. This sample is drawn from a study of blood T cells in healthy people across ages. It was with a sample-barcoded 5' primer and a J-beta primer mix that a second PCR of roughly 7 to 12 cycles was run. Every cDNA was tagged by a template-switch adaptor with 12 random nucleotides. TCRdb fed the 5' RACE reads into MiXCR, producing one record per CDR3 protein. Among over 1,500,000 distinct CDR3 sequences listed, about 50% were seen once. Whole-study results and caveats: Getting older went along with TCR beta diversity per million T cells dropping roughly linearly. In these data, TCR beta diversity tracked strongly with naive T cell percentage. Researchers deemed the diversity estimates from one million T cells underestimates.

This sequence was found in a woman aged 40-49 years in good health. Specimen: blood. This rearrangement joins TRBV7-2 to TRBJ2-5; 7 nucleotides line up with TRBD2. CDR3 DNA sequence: TGTGCCAGCAGCTACAATCCTGGGACTATACAAGAGACCCAGTACTTC. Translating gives CASSYNPGTIQETQYF.